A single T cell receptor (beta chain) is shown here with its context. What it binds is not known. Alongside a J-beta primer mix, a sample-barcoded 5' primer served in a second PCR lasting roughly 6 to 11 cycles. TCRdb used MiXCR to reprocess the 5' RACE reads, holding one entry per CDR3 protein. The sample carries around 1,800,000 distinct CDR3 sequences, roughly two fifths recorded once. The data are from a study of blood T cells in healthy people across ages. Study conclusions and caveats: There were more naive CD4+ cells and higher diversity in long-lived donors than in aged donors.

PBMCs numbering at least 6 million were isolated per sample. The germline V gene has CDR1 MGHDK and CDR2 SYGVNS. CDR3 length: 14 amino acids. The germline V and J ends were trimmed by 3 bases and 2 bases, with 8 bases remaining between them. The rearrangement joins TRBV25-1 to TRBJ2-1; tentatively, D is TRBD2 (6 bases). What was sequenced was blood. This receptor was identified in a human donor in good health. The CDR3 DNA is TGTGCCAGCAGTGATAGCGGAGCCTACAATGAGCAGTTCTTC. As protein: CASSDSGAYNEQFF.